The entry below gives a single T cell receptor beta chain sequence along with its context. A single base separates this from a much larger clone, so it may be a read error. This CDR3 fails to terminate in the conserved phenylalanine or tryptophan, so it likely reflects a read error. Trimming shortened V by 4 bases and J by 0 bases, and 13 bases separated the two germline ends. There are 15 residues in the CDR3. CDR1 and CDR2 (germline): SGHDN, FVKESK. This entry belongs to a study of naive and memory T cell subsets. A UMI-containing oligonucleotide was joined by 3' ligation to the TCR cDNA template. Adult healthy volunteers gave 2.5 ml peripheral blood for whole-blood RNA. Reverse transcription used DNase-treated unsorted total RNA, aiming for roughly 1 to 1000 ng. Four PCR rounds used nested alpha and beta constant region primers plus the SP2 primer. Alpha and beta constant region primers primed reverse transcription for blood and skin samples. Via MiXCR, TCRdb re-called the 5' RACE reads, giving one row per CDR3 protein. The sample shows about 48,000 distinct CDR3 sequences, around 4.7% of them seen only once.

This chain connects TRBV14 to TRBJ2-7; possible D gene TRBD2, 6 bases. This receptor was obtained from a female donor in good health. The DNA of the CDR3 is TGTGCCAGCAGCCCTCAGGGACTTAGCTCCTACGAGCAGTACTCC. It is translated as CASSPQGLSSYEQYS.